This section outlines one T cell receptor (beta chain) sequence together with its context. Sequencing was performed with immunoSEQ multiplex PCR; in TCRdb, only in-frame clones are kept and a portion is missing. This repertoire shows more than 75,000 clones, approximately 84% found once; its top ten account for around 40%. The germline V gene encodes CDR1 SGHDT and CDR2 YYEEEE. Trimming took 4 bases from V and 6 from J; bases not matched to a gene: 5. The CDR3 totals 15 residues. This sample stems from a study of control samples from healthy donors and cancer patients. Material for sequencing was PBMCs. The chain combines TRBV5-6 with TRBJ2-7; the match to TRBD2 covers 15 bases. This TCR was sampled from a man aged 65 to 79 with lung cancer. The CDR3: CASSTGLAGGTEQYF. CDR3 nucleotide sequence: TGTGCCAGCAGCACCGGACTAGCGGGGGGGACCGAGCAGTACTTC.